The clone carrying this T cell receptor (beta chain) has only one observation. Its antigen is not known. These data belong to a study of cytomegalovirus exposure and HLA in healthy donors. PCR amplification relied on 60 Vbeta primers (plus 13 Jbeta primers). Authors' methods: Per a later analysis, the number of unique TCR beta chains was 75 million to 90 million, of which 9 million to 14 million were shared. Generated by immunoSEQ multiplex PCR, the TCRdb table keeps only in-frame clones and is missing some. V and J calls and clone size follow that table, whereas D and trimming were derived from the DNA. Found here are almost 200,000 clones, roughly 79% of them singletons; the top ten hold 1.5% to 2%. CDR3 length equals 10 residues. Germline values: CDR1 DFQATT, CDR2 SNEGSKA (reference sequence). Trimming removed 6 bases at V and 4 bases at J, with 6 bases between. Study conclusions and caveats: A later analysis linked a missense DCLRE1C variant to TCR beta V- and J-gene trimming.

The J gene is TRBJ1-1, the V gene TRBV20-1; D gene unclear. This clonotype originated in a man in his thirties or forties in good health and CMV-seronegative. Sequenced: PBMCs. CDR3 bases: TGCAGTGCCTTCCTCACTGAAGCTTTCTTT. Encoded protein: CSAFLTEAFF.